The 19 T cell receptor beta chains below all came from one sample that was sequenced in a study of beta chain features in type 1 diabetes. Every isolated RNA sample was fully reverse transcribed, so sequencing captured expressed TCRB transcripts. Some clones are missing from TCRdb's copy, which holds only in-frame ones; the method was immunoSEQ multiplex PCR. Of about half a million clones listed, over 25% are singletons. Sequenced input: naive CD4+ T cells from blood. The receptors shown here come from a man between 18 and 29 years old in good health.

This chain uses TRBV6-1 with TRBJ2-5; the D gene is possibly TRBD1 (6 bases). CDR1 and CDR2 from the germline V gene are MNHNS and SASEGT. Trimming removed 2 bases from V and 5 bases from J, with 12 bases in between. This CDR3 spans 14 amino acids. CDR3 nucleotide sequence: TGTGCCAGCAGTGAACCGGGACACATGGAGACCCAGTACTTC. This sequence encodes CASSEPGHMETQYF.

The V call is TRBV10-3, the J call TRBJ1-1; 7 nucleotides align to TRBD1. The CDR3 is made up of 12 amino acids. The junction had 4 bases not matched to a gene; V was cut back by 6 bases and J by 6 bases. Germline lookup yields CDR1 ENHRY and CDR2 SYGVKD. This CDR3 reads CAIRLTGSEAFF. The CDR3 DNA reads as TGTGCCATCAGGCTGACAGGGTCTGAAGCTTTCTTT.

The chain joins TRBV7-8 to TRBJ2-5, with a weak D call TRBD1 (5 bases). Germline CDR1 reads SGHVS; CDR2 reads FQNEAQ. With 1 base removed from V and 6 bases from J, the gap between germline ends came to 15 bases. The CDR3 runs 15 residues. The DNA for the CDR3 is TGTGCCAGCAGCTTAGGTCGGACACCGCCTCAGACCCAGTACTTC. It translates to CASSLGRTPPQTQYF.

This clone came up a few times. Other nucleotide sequences in the sample specify the same CDR3. This chain joins TRBV10-3 and TRBJ2-1; D gene uncertain. Germline V gene data show CDR1 as ENHRY and CDR2 as SYGVKD. Trimming stripped 0 bases from V and 8 bases from J, with 5 bases between. This CDR3 is 12 amino acids long. The CDR3 DNA follows: TGTGCCATCAGTGAGTCAGGCCATGAGCAGTTCTTC. Protein: CAISESGHEQFF.

In this sample, this clone turned up a few times. This sample includes further DNA sequences coding for the same CDR3. This chain links TRBV20-1 with TRBJ2-5; D may be TRBD1 (6 bases). CDR1 and CDR2 from the germline V gene are DFQATT and SNEGSKA (reference sequence). The CDR3 is made up of 11 amino acids. The V and J ends lost 6 bases and 3 bases respectively, with 8 bases between them. CDR3 sequence (DNA): TGCAGTGCGAACAGGGAAGAGACCCAGTACTTC. It codes for CSANREETQYF.

The rearrangement uses TRBV4-1 and TRBJ2-7; 7 bases match TRBD1. The V gene's germline CDR1 is MGHRA and CDR2 YSYEKL. V lost 0 bases and J lost 2; bases outside the gene matches: 7. This CDR3 is 16 amino acids long. This CDR3 is CASSQDRTGSAYEQYF. DNA of the CDR3: TGCGCCAGCAGCCAAGATAGGACAGGTTCCGCCTACGAGCAGTACTTC.

In this sample, this clone turned up a few times. The chain links TRBV15 to TRBJ2-1; D assignment may be TRBD1 or TRBD2 (5 bases each). Germline CDR1 and CDR2: LNHNV and YYDKDF (reference sequence). CDR3 length: 12 residues. V lost 8 bases, J lost 2 bases, and 7 bases lay in between. For the CDR3, the DNA is TGTGCCACCGGGACCCCCTACAATGAGCAGTTCTTC. The encoded protein is CATGTPYNEQFF.

This rearrangement joins TRBV7-2 to TRBJ2-5; perhaps TRBD1 as D (6 bases). Looked up from germline, CDR1 is SGHTA and CDR2 is FQGNSA. V was shortened by 1 base and J by 5 bases, with 14 bases between the two germline ends. There are 15 residues in the CDR3. The CDR3 spells CASSLGDTQGETQYF. DNA of the CDR3: TGTGCCAGCAGCTTAGGGGACACCCAAGGGGAGACCCAGTACTTC.

V and J are TRBV7-3 and TRBJ2-5; 7 positions agree with TRBD1. The ends lost 5 bases at V and 3 bases at J; junction bases unmatched: 3. CDR1 is SGHTA and CDR2 is FQGTGA in the germline V gene. CDR3 size: 13 residues. The CDR3 nucleotides are TGTGCCAGCAGCCGAACAGGGGAAGAGACCCAGTACTTC. This sequence encodes CASSRTGEETQYF.

The chain uses TRBV25-1 and TRBJ2-7, with D possibly being TRBD1 (6 bases). Trimming shortened V by 2 bases and J by 3 bases, and 11 bases separated the two germline ends. The CDR3 spans 14 residues. CDR1 is MGHDK and CDR2 is SYGVNS in the germline V gene. CDR3 DNA sequence: TGTGCCAGCAGTGAAGCAGGGGCAGACTACGAGCAGTACTTC. Its protein product is CASSEAGADYEQYF.

V is TRBV4-1 and J is TRBJ2-1; TRBD2 agrees at 7 bases. Unmatched junction bases numbered 4, after V lost 0 bases and J lost 2 bases. The CDR3 is 16 residues long. Germline lookup yields CDR1 MGHRA and CDR2 YSYEKL. CDR3 residues: CASSQDPAGPYNEQFF. DNA for the CDR3: TGCGCCAGCAGCCAAGACCCAGCGGGGCCCTACAATGAGCAGTTCTTC.

This sequence joins TRBV30 and TRBJ1-3; no clear D gene. This CDR3 region has 12 residues. V was cut by 6 bases and J by 0 bases, with 6 bases left in between. CDR1 is GTSNPN, CDR2 SVGIG, per germline (reference sequence). The CDR3 coding sequence is TGTGCCTGTAGCCTCTCTGGAAACACCATATATTTT. Translation gives CACSLSGNTIYF.

This chain joins TRBV29-1 and TRBJ2-3, with D possibly being TRBD1 or TRBD2 (5 bases each). Germline V gene data show CDR1 as SQVTM and CDR2 as ANQGSEA. Trimming left V 0 bases short and J 5 bases short, with 6 bases between. This CDR3 comprises 12 residues. The CDR3 region is CSVEEGVDTQYF. The CDR3 region has the DNA TGCAGCGTTGAAGAGGGGGTAGATACGCAGTATTTT.

This clone was detected a few times. The chain combines TRBV14 with TRBJ2-7, with a weak D call TRBD2 (6 bases). V lost 1 base and J 3 bases, leaving 16 bases between the germline ends. The V gene's germline CDR1 is SGHDN and CDR2 FVKESK. The CDR3 is made up of 16 amino acids. The CDR3 is CASSQVIAGPGYEQYF. CDR3 nucleotide sequence: TGTGCCAGCAGCCAAGTCATCGCGGGGCCGGGCTACGAGCAGTACTTC.

The chain combines TRBV7-9 with TRBJ2-1, with 13 bases lining up with TRBD2. Looked up from germline, CDR1 is SEHNR and CDR2 is FQNEAQ (reference sequence). After removal of 5 bases from V and 7 bases from J, the junction contained 8 bases not matched to a gene. There are 16 residues in the CDR3. CDR3: CASSVRTSGSYNEQFF. In DNA, the CDR3 is TGTGCCAGCAGCGTCCGGACTAGCGGGAGTTATAATGAGCAGTTCTTC.

As for this clone: The same CDR3 also results from other DNA sequences found in this sample. This sequence joins TRBV30 and TRBJ1-5; the match to TRBD1 covers 7 bases. The CDR3 loop spans 14 amino acids. The germline gives CDR1 GTSNPN, CDR2 SVGIG (reference sequence). After removal of 2 bases from V and 2 bases from J, the junction contained 3 bases not matched to a gene. The CDR3 nucleotides are TGTGCCTGGAGTCCCGACAGGGGCAATCAGCCCCAGCATTTT. Translating gives CAWSPDRGNQPQHF.

The rearrangement joins TRBV27 to TRBJ1-1; the D gene is possibly TRBD1 (5 bases). CDR1 and CDR2 from the germline V gene are MNHEY and SMNVEV (reference sequence). The CDR3 is made up of 14 amino acids. The V end lost 5 bases, the J end lost 0 bases, and 10 bases lay between the germline ends. As DNA, the CDR3 is TGTGCCAGCAGTCCGGGACGGATGAACACTGAAGCTTTCTTT. Translating it yields CASSPGRMNTEAFF.

This clone was detected only a few times. This specimen includes other DNA sequences encoding the same CDR3. The chain is built from TRBV29-1 and TRBJ2-5; the D gene is possibly TRBD1 (5 bases). Germline CDR1 is SQVTM and CDR2 is ANQGSEA. Between the trimmed V and J ends, which lost 6 bases and 5 bases, there was a span of 16 bases. This CDR3 spans 13 amino acids. The CDR3: CSVNPGSGETQYF. CDR3 bases: TGCAGCGTGAATCCAGGGTCAGGGGAGACCCAGTACTTC.

This clone was found a few times. The chain combines TRBV27 with TRBJ2-4; TRBD1 might be the D (6 bases). Germline CDR1 and CDR2: MNHEY and SMNVEV (reference sequence). The CDR3 runs to 15 residues. The V end was cut by 5 bases, the J end by 8 bases, with 19 bases between. In nucleotides, the CDR3 is TGTGCCAGCAGTGCCCTCGGGACAATAGTGGACATTCAGTACTTC. It specifies CASSALGTIVDIQYF.